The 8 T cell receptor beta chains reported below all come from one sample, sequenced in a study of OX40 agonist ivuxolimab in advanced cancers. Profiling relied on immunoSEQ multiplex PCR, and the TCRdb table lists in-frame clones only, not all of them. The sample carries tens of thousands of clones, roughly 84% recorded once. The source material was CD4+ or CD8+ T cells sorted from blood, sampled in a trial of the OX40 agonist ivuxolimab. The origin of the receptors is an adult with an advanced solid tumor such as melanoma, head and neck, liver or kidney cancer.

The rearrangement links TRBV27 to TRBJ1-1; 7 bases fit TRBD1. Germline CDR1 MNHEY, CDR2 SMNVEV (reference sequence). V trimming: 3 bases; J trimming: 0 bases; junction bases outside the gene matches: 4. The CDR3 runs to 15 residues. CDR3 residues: CASSFGTALNTEAFF. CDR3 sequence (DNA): TGTGCCAGCAGTTTTGGGACAGCCTTGAACACTGAAGCTTTCTTT.

In DNA form, the CDR3 reads TGCGCCAGCAGCTTGGCTAGAGTGGACGGGGAGCTGTTTTTT. Translated: CASSLARVDGELFF. The rearrangement links TRBV5-1 to TRBJ2-2; D is ambiguous. Trimming shortened V by 0 bases and J by 7 bases, and 10 bases separated the two germline ends. This CDR3 has 14 amino acids. CDR1 is SGHRS, CDR2 YFSETQ, per germline.

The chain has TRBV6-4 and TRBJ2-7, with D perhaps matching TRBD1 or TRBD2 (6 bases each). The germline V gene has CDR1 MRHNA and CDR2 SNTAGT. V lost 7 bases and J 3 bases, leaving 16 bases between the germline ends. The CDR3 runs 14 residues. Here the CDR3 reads CASTPEGGLYEQYV. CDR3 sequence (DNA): TGTGCCAGCACTCCCGAGGGGGGTCTCTACGAGCAGTACGTC.

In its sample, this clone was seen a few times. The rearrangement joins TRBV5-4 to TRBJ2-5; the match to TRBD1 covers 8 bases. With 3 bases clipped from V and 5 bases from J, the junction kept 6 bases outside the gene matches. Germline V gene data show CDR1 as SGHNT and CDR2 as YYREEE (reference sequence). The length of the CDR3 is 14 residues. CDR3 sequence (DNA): TGTGCCAGCAGCTCCCAGACAGGGGTGGAGACCCAGTACTTC. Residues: CASSSQTGVETQYF.

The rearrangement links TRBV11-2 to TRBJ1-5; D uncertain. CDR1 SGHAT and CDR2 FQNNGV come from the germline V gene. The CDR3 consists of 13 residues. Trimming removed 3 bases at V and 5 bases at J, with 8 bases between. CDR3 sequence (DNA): TGTGCCAGCAGCTTTGGGGTGGATCAGCCCCAGCATTTT. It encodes CASSFGVDQPQHF.

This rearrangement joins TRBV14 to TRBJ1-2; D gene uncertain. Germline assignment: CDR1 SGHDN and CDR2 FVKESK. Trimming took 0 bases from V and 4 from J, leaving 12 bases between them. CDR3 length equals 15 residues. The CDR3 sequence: CASSQDRPERYGYTF. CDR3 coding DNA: TGTGCCAGCAGCCAAGATCGGCCAGAGCGCTATGGCTACACCTTC.

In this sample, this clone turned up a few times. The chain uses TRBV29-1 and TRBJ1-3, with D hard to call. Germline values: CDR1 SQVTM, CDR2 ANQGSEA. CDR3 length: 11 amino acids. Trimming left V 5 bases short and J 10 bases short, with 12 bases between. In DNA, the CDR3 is TGCAGCGTTTCCAATTATCCAACCATATATTTT. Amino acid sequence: CSVSNYPTIYF.

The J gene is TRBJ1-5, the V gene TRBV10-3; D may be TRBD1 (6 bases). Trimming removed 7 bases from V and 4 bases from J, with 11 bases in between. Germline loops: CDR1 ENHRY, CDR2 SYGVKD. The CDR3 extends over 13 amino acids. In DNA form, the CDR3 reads TGTGCCATCACGGGACAACCAAATCAGCCCCAGCATTTT. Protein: CAITGQPNQPQHF.